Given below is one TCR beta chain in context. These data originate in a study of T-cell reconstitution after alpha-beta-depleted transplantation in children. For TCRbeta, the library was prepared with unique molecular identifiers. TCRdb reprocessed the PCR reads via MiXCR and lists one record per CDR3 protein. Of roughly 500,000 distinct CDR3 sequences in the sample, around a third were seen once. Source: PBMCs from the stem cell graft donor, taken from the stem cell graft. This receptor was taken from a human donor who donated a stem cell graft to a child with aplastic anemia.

CDR3 in DNA: TGTGCCAGCTCACATGTCGGACAGCCGGAGCAGTTCTTC. Its protein is CASSHVGQPEQFF. The chain combines TRBV18 with TRBJ2-1; D is perhaps TRBD1 (6 bases). Germline V CDR1 and CDR2: KGHSH, LQKENI. V lost 4 bases, J lost 10 bases, and 14 bases lay in between. The CDR3 has 13 residues.